The clone carrying this TCR beta chain showed up just a few times. The method was immunoSEQ multiplex PCR; TCRdb's version includes in-frame clones alone and lacks a portion of them. The table includes about 260,000 clones, approximately 89% detected once. The CDR3 is 15 amino acids. CDR1 and CDR2 (germline): SGDLS, YYNGEE. Trimming cost V 3 bases and J 2 bases; bases outside gene matches: 3. The data originate from a study of blood T cell repertoires in COVID-19. The sequencing sample was made of peripheral blood. This TCR came from a man aged 35 to 55 who had recovered from COVID-19. J is TRBJ1-3 and V is TRBV9, with TRBD1 identical over 9 bases. CDR3 amino acids: CASSEGQGAGNTIYF. Written as DNA, the CDR3 is TGTGCCAGCAGCGAGGGACAGGGCGCTGGAAACACCATATATTTT.